Listed here are 4 T cell receptor beta chains from one sample, sequenced in a study of cytomegalovirus exposure and HLA in healthy donors. Produced via immunoSEQ multiplex PCR; TCRdb's table is partial and in-frame only. The sample lists 250,000 to 350,000 clones, 88% occurring once. Sequenced input: PBMCs. All receptors come from a man under 40 in good health and CMV-seronegative.

J is TRBJ2-6 and V is TRBV4-1; a weak D match, TRBD2 (5 bases). The V gene's germline CDR1 is MGHRA and CDR2 YSYEKL. With 8 bases removed from V and 3 bases from J, the gap between germline ends came to 8 bases. The CDR3 extends over 13 amino acids. The CDR3 DNA reads TGCGCCAGCTCGAGGGTTGGGGCCAACGTCCTGACTTTC. This encodes CASSRVGANVLTF.

The chain combines TRBV5-1 with TRBJ1-2; 7 bases agree with TRBD1. CDR1 is SGHRS and CDR2 is YFSETQ in the germline V gene. The ends lost 4 bases at V and 0 bases at J; junction bases unmatched: 3. The CDR3 spans 14 residues. The CDR3 loop is CASSRDRSNYGYTF. The CDR3 DNA reads as TGCGCCAGCAGCCGGGACAGATCTAACTATGGCTACACCTTC.

The chain joins TRBV11-3 to TRBJ1-2; tentatively, D is TRBD1 (6 bases). The V end lost 3 bases, the J end lost 8 bases, and 7 bases lay between the germline ends. This CDR3 has 11 residues. Germline CDR1 reads SGHNT; CDR2 reads YENEEA. The CDR3 region is CASSLTGGYTF. The CDR3 DNA sequence: TGTGCCAGCAGCTTGACAGGAGGCTACACCTTC.

The chain joins TRBV5-8 to TRBJ2-1; TRBD1 might be the D (5 bases). This CDR3 is 16 amino acids long. Germline CDR1 SGHTS, CDR2 YDEGEE. Deletions cut 3 bases from V and 2 bases from J, with 15 bases between. CDR3 bases: TGTGCCAGCAGCTCCCTACAGGTACCTGCCTACAATGAGCAGTTCTTC. Protein product: CASSSLQVPAYNEQFF.